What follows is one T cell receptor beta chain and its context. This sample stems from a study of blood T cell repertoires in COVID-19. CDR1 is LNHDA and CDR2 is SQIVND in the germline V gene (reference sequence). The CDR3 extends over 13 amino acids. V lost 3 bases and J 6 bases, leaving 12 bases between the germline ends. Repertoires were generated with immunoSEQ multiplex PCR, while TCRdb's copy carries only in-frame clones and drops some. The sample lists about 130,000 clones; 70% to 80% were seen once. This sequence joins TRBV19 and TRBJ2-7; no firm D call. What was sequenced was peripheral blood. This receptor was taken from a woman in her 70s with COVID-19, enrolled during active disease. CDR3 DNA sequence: TGTGCCAGTAGTATTTCCAGGTACGGCGAGCAGTACTTC. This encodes CASSISRYGEQYF.